This entry describes one T cell receptor (beta chain). What it binds is not known. The length of the CDR3 is 14 residues. The germline V gene has CDR1 SGHRS and CDR2 YFSETQ. In preparing the TRB cDNA libraries, 5' RACE with UMI labels was used. Reanalyzing the 5' RACE reads, TCRdb keeps one entry per CDR3 protein, without DNA. The sample holds 85,000 to 130,000 distinct CDR3 sequences. These data originate in a study of CXCR3-negative and CXCR3-positive naive CD8 T cells. General observations from the study: Naive CXCR3-positive cells had TRB CDR3s more hydrophobic than those of CXCR3-negative naive cells.

Sequencing was carried out using naive CXCR3+ CD8+ T cells from blood. The subset is: CD45RO-CCR7+CD27+CD95- naive CD8+ T cells expressing CXCR3 (TNR3+). This TCR was recovered from a human donor in good health. Some clones in this sample may be carry-over from other donors' samples. This chain uses TRBV5-1 with TRBJ2-7; the TCRdb D gene call, TRBD1, has no DNA to confirm it. The CDR3: CASSFRGGDYEQYF.